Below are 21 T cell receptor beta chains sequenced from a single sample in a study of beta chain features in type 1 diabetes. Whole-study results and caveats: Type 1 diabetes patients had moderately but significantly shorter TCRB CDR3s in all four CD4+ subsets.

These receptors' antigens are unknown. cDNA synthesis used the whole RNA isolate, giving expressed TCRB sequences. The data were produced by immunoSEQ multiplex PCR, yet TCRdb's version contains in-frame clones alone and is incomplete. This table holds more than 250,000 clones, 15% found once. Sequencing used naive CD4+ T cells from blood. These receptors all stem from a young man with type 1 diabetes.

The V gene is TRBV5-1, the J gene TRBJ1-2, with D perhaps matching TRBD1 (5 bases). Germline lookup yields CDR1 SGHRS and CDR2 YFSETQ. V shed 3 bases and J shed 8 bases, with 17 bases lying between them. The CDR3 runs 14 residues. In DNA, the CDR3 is TGCGCCAGCAGCTATGAGGAGGGACGTGTGGGCTACACCTTC. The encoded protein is CASSYEEGRVGYTF.

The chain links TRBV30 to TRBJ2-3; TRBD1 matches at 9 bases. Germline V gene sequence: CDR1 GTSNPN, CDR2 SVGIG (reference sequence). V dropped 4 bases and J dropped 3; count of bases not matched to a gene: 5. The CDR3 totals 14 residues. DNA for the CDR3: TGTGCCTGGACGAAGGACAGGGGAACAGATACGCAGTATTTT. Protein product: CAWTKDRGTDTQYF.

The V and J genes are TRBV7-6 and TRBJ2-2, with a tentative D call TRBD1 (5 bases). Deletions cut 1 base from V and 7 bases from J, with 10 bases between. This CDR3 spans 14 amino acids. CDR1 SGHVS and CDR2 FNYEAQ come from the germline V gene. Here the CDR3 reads CASSLVQGGGELFF. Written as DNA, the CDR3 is TGTGCCAGCAGCTTAGTGCAGGGTGGCGGGGAGCTGTTTTTT.

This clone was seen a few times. Here the CDR3 reads CASSQEPRGRNEQFF. DNA for the CDR3: TGTGCCAGCAGTCAAGAGCCCCGGGGTCGTAATGAGCAGTTCTTC. The gene calls are TRBV2 and TRBJ2-1, with D possibly being TRBD2 (5 bases). Germline V gene lookup returns CDR1 SNHLY and CDR2 FYNNEI. The V gene lost 5 bases and the J gene lost 7 bases, with 18 bases spanning the gap. This CDR3 spans 15 amino acids.

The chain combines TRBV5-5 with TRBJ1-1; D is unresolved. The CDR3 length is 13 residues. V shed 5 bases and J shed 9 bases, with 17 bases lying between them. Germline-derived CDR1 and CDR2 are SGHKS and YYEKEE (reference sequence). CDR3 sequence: CASSSYREGKAFF. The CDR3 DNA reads TGTGCCAGCAGTTCGTATCGCGAGGGTAAAGCTTTCTTT.

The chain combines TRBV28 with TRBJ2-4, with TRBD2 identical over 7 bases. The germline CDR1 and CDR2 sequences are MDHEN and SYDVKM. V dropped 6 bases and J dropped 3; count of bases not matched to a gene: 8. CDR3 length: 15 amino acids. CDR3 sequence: CASSAERDYKNIQYF. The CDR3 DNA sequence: TGTGCCAGCAGCGCCGAGCGGGACTACAAAAACATTCAGTACTTC.

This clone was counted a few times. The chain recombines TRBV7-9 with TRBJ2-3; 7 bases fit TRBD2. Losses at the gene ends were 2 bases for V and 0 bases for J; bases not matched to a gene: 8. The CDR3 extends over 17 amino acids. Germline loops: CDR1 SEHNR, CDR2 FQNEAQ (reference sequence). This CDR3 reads CASSLPPSGPSTDTQYF. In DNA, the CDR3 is TGTGCCAGCAGCTTACCTCCTAGCGGACCTAGCACAGATACGCAGTATTTT.

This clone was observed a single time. This CDR3 is CASSPTRGAKNIQYF. CDR3 in DNA: TGTGCCAGCAGCCCCACCAGGGGAGCCAAAAACATTCAGTACTTC. The rearrangement uses TRBV7-9 and TRBJ2-4; D possibly corresponds to TRBD1 (6 bases). V dropped 5 bases and J dropped 0 bases, with 11 bases sitting between them. This CDR3 contains 15 residues. Germline loops: CDR1 SEHNR, CDR2 FQNEAQ (reference sequence). Drawing the rest from reference TRBV7-9 and TRBJ2-4, the complete variable domain is DTGVSQNPRHKITKRGQNVTFRCDPISEHNRLYWYRQTLGQGPEFLTYFQNEAQLEKSRLLSDRFSAERPKGSFSTLEIQRTEQGDSAMYLCASSPTRGAKNIQYFGAGTRLSVL.

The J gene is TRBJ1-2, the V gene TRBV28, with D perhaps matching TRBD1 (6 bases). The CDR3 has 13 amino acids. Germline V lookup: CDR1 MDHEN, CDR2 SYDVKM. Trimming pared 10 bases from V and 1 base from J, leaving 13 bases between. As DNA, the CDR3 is TGTGCCACAACACAGGGAAATAACTATGGCTACACCTTC. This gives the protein CATTQGNNYGYTF.

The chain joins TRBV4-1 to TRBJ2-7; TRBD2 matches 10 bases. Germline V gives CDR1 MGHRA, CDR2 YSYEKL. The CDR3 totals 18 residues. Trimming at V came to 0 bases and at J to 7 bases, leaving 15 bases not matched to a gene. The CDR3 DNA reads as TGCGCCAGCAGCCAAGATGCCGGACTAGCGGACTTCGCGGGGGAGCAGTACTTC. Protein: CASSQDAGLADFAGEQYF.

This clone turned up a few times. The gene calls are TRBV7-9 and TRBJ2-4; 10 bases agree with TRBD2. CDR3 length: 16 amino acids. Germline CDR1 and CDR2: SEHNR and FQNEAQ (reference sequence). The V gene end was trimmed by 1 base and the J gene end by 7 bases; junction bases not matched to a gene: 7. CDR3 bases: TGTGCCAGCAGCTTAGGAGCGGGAGGGCCTCGGAACATTCAGTACTTC. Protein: CASSLGAGGPRNIQYF.

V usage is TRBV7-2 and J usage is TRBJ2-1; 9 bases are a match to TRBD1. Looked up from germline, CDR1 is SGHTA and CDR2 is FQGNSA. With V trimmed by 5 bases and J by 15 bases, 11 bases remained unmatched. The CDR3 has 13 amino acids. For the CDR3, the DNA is TGTGCCAGCAGCGCAGAGGGGACAGGGAGGGCGTTCTTC. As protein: CASSAEGTGRAFF. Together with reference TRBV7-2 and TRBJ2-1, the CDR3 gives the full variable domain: GAGVSQSPSNKVTEKGKDVELRCDPISGHTALYWYRQSLGQGLEFLIYFQGNSAPDKSGLPSDRFSAERTGGSVSTLTIQRTQQEDSAVYLCASSAEGTGRAFFGPGTRLTVL.

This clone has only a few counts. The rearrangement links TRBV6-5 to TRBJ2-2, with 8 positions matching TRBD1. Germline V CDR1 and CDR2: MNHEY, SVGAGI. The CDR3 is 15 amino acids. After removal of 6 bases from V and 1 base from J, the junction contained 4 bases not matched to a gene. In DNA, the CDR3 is TGTGCCAGCAGAGGACAGGGATGGAACACCGGGGAGCTGTTTTTT. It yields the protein CASRGQGWNTGELFF.

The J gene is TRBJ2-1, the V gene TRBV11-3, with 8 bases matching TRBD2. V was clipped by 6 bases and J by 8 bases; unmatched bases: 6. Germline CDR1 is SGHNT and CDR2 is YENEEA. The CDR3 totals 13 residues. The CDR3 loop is CASSPRGGDEQFF. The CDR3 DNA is TGTGCCAGCAGTCCCCGGGGGGGCGATGAGCAGTTCTTC.

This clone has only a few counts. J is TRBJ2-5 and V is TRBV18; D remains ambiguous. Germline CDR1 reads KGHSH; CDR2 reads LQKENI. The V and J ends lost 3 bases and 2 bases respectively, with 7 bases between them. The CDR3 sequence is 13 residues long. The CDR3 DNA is TGTGCCAGCTCACCTGTTCGGCAAGAGACCCAGTACTTC. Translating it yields CASSPVRQETQYF. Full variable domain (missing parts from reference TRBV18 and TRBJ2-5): NAGVMQNPRHLVRRRGQEARLRCSPMKGHSHVYWYRQLPEEGLKFMVYLQKENIIDESGMPKERFSAEFPKEGPSILRIQQVVRGDSAAYFCASSPVRQETQYFGPGTRLLVL.

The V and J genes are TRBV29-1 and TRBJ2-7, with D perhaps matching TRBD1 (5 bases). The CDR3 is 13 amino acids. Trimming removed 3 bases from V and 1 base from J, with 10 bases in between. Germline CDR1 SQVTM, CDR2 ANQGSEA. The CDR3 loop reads CSVDGQGSYEQYF. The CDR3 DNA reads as TGCAGCGTTGACGGCCAGGGTTCCTACGAGCAGTACTTC.

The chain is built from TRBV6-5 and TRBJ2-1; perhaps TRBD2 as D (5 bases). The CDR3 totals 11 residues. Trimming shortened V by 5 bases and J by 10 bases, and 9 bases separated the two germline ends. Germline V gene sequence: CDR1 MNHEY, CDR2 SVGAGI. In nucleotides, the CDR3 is TGTGCCAGCAGTGCCCGAGGGGAGCAGTTCTTC. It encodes CASSARGEQFF.

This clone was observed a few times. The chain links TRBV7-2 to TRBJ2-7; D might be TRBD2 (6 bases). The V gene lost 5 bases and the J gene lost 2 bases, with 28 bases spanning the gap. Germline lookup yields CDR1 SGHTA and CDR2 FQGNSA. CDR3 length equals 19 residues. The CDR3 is CASSLSAPTGVFRTYEQYF. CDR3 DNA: TGTGCCAGCAGCCTTAGTGCACCTACGGGGGTCTTCAGGACCTACGAGCAGTACTTC.

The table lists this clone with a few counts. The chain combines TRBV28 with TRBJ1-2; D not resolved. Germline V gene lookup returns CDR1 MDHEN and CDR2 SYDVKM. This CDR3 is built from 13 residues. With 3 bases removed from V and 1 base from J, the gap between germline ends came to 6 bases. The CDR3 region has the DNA TGTGCCAGCAGTTTTTCCGTTAACTATGGCTACACCTTC. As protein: CASSFSVNYGYTF.

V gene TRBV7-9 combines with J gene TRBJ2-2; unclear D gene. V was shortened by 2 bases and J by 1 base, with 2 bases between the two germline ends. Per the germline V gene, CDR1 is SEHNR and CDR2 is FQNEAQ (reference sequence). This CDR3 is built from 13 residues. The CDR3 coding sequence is TGTGCCAGCAGCTTACTGAACACCGGGGAGCTGTTTTTT. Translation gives CASSLLNTGELFF. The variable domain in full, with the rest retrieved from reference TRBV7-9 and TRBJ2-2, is DTGVSQNPRHKITKRGQNVTFRCDPISEHNRLYWYRQTLGQGPEFLTYFQNEAQLEKSRLLSDRFSAERPKGSFSTLEIQRTEQGDSAMYLCASSLLNTGELFFGEGSRLTVL.

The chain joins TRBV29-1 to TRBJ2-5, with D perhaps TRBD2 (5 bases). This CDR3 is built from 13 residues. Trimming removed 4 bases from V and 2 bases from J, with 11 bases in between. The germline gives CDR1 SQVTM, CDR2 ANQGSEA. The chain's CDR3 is CSVGRILQETQYF. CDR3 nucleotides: TGCAGCGTTGGGAGGATCCTACAAGAGACCCAGTACTTC.